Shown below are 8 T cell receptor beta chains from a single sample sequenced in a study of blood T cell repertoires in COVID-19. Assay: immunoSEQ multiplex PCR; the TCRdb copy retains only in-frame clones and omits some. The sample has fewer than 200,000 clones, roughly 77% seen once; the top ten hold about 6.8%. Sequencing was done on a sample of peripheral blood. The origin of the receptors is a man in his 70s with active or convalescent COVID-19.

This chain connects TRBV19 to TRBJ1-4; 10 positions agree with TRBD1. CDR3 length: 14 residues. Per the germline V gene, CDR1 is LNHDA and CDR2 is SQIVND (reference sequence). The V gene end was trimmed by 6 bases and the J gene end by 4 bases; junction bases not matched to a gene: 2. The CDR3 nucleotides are TGTGCCAGTAGGGGGACAGGGGTTAATGAAAAACTGTTTTTT. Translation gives CASRGTGVNEKLFF.

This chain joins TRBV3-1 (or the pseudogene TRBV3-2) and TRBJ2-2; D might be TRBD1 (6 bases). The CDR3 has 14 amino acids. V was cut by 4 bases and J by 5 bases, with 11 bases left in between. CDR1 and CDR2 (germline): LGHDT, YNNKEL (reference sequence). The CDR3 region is CASSRGQLTGELFF. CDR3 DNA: TGTGCCAGCAGCCGCGGACAGTTAACCGGGGAGCTGTTTTTT.

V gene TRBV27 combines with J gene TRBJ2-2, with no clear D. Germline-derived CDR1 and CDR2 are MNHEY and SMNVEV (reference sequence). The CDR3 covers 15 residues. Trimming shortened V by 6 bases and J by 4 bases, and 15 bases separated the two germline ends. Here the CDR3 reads CASSSFQAGTGELFF. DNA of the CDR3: TGTGCCAGCAGCAGTTTTCAGGCCGGCACCGGGGAGCTGTTTTTT.

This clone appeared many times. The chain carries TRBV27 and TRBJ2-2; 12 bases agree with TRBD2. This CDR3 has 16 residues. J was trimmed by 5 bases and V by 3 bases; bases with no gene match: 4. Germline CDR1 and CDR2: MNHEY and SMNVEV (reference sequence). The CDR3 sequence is CASSFGLAGYTGELFF. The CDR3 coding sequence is TGTGCCAGCAGTTTTGGACTAGCGGGATATACCGGGGAGCTGTTTTTT.

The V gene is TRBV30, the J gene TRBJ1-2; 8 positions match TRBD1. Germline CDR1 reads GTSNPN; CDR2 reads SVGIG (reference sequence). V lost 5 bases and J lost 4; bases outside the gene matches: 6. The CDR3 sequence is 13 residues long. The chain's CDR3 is CAWGVTGVYGYTF. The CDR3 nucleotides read TGTGCCTGGGGGGTGACAGGGGTCTATGGCTACACCTTC.

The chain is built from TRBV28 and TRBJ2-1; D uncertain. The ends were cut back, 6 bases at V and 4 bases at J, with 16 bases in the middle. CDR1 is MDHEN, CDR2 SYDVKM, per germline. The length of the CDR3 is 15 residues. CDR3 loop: CASRPQIKRYNEQFF. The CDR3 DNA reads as TGTGCCAGCAGGCCACAGATTAAACGGTACAATGAGCAGTTCTTC. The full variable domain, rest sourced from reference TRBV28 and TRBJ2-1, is DVKVTQSSRYLVKRTGEKVFLECVQDMDHENMFWYRQDPGLGLRLIYFSYDVKMKEKGDIPEGYSVSREKKERFSLILESASTNQTSMYLCASRPQIKRYNEQFFGPGTRLTVL.

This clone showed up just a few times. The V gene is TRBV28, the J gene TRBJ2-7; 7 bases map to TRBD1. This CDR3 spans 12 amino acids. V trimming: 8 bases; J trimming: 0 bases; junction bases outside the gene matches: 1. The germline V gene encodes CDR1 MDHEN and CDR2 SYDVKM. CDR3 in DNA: TGTGCCAGCGGGGACAGCTCCTACGAGCAGTACTTC. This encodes CASGDSSYEQYF.

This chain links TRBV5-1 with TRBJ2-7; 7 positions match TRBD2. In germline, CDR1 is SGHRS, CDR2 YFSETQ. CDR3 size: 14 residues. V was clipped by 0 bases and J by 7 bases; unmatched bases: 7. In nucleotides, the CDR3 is TGCGCCAGCAGCTTGGCGACTAGCAACTCAGAGCAGTACTTC. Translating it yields CASSLATSNSEQYF.